The 30 T cell receptor beta chains listed next were all sequenced from one sample in a study of cytomegalovirus exposure and HLA in healthy donors. The PCR had 60 Vbeta and 13 Jbeta primers. The assay was immunoSEQ multiplex PCR, and TCRdb's table has in-frame clones only and misses some. The profile shows 190,000 or so clones, 75% to 85% of them singletons. The sample comprised PBMCs. All receptors come from a boy aged 10-17 years in good health and CMV-seronegative.

The chain couples TRBV6-6 to TRBJ2-7; D remains ambiguous. The CDR3 is made up of 12 amino acids. Germline V gives CDR1 MNHNY, CDR2 SVGAGI (reference sequence). With 7 bases removed from V and 3 bases from J, the gap between germline ends came to 10 bases. This chain's CDR3 is CASKQAGYEQYF. The CDR3 DNA reads as TGTGCCAGCAAGCAGGCCGGCTACGAGCAGTACTTC.

This clone was seen only once. The CDR3 reads CASSPSGMLANEQFF. As DNA, the CDR3 is TGTGCCAGCTCGCCTAGCGGGATGTTAGCGAATGAGCAGTTCTTC. This sequence joins TRBV18 and TRBJ2-1; TRBD2 matches 9 bases. The germline gives CDR1 KGHSH, CDR2 LQKENI. V trimming: 6 bases; J trimming: 7 bases; junction bases outside the gene matches: 10. CDR3 length: 15 residues.

This rearrangement joins TRBV6-5 to TRBJ2-1; tentative D call: TRBD2 (5 bases). This CDR3 has 13 residues. Germline V gene sequence: CDR1 MNHEY, CDR2 SVGAGI. V was trimmed by 6 bases and J by 8 bases, leaving 14 bases between them. Here the CDR3 reads CASSLAVRYEQFF. CDR3 DNA sequence: TGTGCCAGCAGCCTAGCCGTTCGGTATGAGCAGTTCTTC.

The CDR3 here is CASSAGSRVYTEAFF. CDR3 in DNA: TGCGCCAGCAGCGCCGGGAGCCGCGTTTACACTGAAGCTTTCTTT. The chain is built from TRBV5-1 and TRBJ1-1; no definite D call. Trimming pared 4 bases from V and 3 bases from J, leaving 16 bases between. Germline values: CDR1 SGHRS, CDR2 YFSETQ. This CDR3 has 15 residues.

The chain is built from TRBV7-3 and TRBJ2-5; tentative D call: TRBD2 (5 bases). Trimming stripped 5 bases from V and 5 bases from J, with 18 bases between. The CDR3 consists of 15 residues. Germline lookup yields CDR1 SGHTA and CDR2 FQGTGA. This CDR3 is CASSETSTRRETQYF. As DNA, the CDR3 is TGTGCCAGCAGCGAAACATCGACAAGGAGGGAGACCCAGTACTTC. Supplemented by reference TRBV7-3 and TRBJ2-5, the full variable domain reads GAGVSQTPSNKVTEKGKYVELRCDPISGHTALYWYRQSLGQGPEFLIYFQGTGAADDSGLPNDRFFAVRPEGSVSTLKIQRTERGDSAVYLCASSETSTRRETQYFGPGTRLLVL.

This clone has more than one count but fewer than ten. The chain combines TRBV19 with TRBJ1-5; possibly TRBD1 for D (6 bases). The CDR3 length is 13 residues. The germline V gene has CDR1 LNHDA and CDR2 SQIVND (reference sequence). V gave up 5 bases and J gave up 10 bases, with 15 bases separating them. The CDR3 loop is CASSQTRGGPQHF. The CDR3 coding sequence is TGTGCCAGTAGTCAGACCCGAGGGGGACCCCAGCATTTT.

This clone has just one count. This chain joins TRBV11-2 and TRBJ1-5, with no clear D. The CDR3 contains 15 residues. Trimming pared 0 bases from V and 4 bases from J, leaving 10 bases between. Germline lookup yields CDR1 SGHAT and CDR2 FQNNGV. This CDR3 reads CASSLDGAGNQPQHF. DNA for the CDR3: TGTGCCAGCAGCTTAGATGGCGCGGGAAATCAGCCCCAGCATTTT.

In its sample, this clone was seen a few times. The V gene is TRBV6-5, the J gene TRBJ1-1, with unresolved D. The CDR3 is 14 amino acids. Germline-derived CDR1 and CDR2 are MNHEY and SVGAGI. Trimming took 0 bases from V and 2 from J, leaving 7 bases between them. CDR3 residues: CASSYSTGNTEAFF. The CDR3 DNA sequence: TGTGCCAGCAGTTACTCGACTGGCAACACTGAAGCTTTCTTT.

The rearrangement uses TRBV15 and TRBJ1-5, with TRBD1 matching over 10 bases. Germline V lookup: CDR1 LNHNV, CDR2 YYDKDF (reference sequence). After removal of 4 bases from V and 3 bases from J, the junction contained 12 bases not matched to a gene. The CDR3 has 18 amino acids. The CDR3 nucleotides read TGTGCCACCAGCAACCGGGATTGGACAGGGGGTCTCAATCAGCCCCAGCATTTT. It specifies CATSNRDWTGGLNQPQHF.

There are a few counts of this clone. The chain links TRBV7-9 to TRBJ1-1; the D is unclear. From germline, CDR1 is SEHNR and CDR2 FQNEAQ (reference sequence). V lost 1 base and J lost 2, with 5 bases in between. This CDR3 is built from 13 residues. The CDR3 is CASSLVRNTEAFF. The CDR3, as DNA: TGTGCCAGCAGCTTAGTCCGTAACACTGAAGCTTTCTTT.

J is TRBJ1-1 and V is TRBV27; D is perhaps TRBD1 (5 bases). The CDR3 contains 12 residues. The V end lost 4 bases, the J end lost 7 bases, and 10 bases lay between the germline ends. Per germline, CDR1 MNHEY and CDR2 SMNVEV (reference sequence). CDR3 coding DNA: TGTGCCAGCAGTTGGGACGGGGGTGAAGCTTTCTTT. It is translated as CASSWDGGEAFF.

The genes are TRBV10-2 and TRBJ2-7, with TRBD1 matching 11 bases. The trim removed 6 bases at V and 6 bases at J, leaving 1 base unmatched. The CDR3 totals 12 residues. The germline gives CDR1 WSHSY, CDR2 SAAADI. The CDR3, as DNA: TGCGCCAGCAGGGACAGGGGGCTCGAGCAGTACTTC. It codes for CASRDRGLEQYF.

The table lists this clone with a count of one. The chain employs TRBV4-1 and TRBJ1-1; D uncertain. Germline V gene sequence: CDR1 MGHRA, CDR2 YSYEKL. V gave up 0 bases and J gave up 0 bases, with 11 bases separating them. CDR3 length equals 16 residues. The CDR3, as DNA: TGCGCCAGCAGCCAAGATTTTGGCACGCTGAACACTGAAGCTTTCTTT. Protein sequence: CASSQDFGTLNTEAFF.

This chain joins TRBV9 and TRBJ2-1; TRBD2 agrees at 9 bases. There are 16 residues in the CDR3. The germline gives CDR1 SGDLS, CDR2 YYNGEE. V was pared by 0 bases and J by 0 bases, with 1 base of the junction left unmatched. CDR3 sequence (DNA): TGTGCCAGCAGCGTAGTAGCGGGGGTCTCCTACAATGAGCAGTTCTTC. Translation gives CASSVVAGVSYNEQFF.

The rearrangement uses TRBV11-3 and TRBJ2-7; D may be TRBD1 (6 bases). Germline V CDR1 and CDR2: SGHNT, YENEEA. The CDR3 is 15 residues long. V was shortened by 0 bases and J by 2 bases, with 11 bases between the two germline ends. The CDR3 region is CASSLESQGTYEQYF. The CDR3 DNA sequence: TGTGCCAGCAGCTTAGAATCTCAGGGGACCTACGAGCAGTACTTC.

The chain combines TRBV30 with TRBJ1-5, with D maybe TRBD1 (6 bases). CDR3 length: 13 amino acids. Germline V lookup: CDR1 GTSNPN, CDR2 SVGIG (reference sequence). V was clipped by 3 bases and J by 4 bases, with 10 bases between them. CDR3 bases: TGTGCCTGGAGAGGACAGACAAATCAGCCCCAGCATTTT. Its protein is CAWRGQTNQPQHF. Using reference TRBV30 and TRBJ1-5 for the parts outside the CDR3, the full variable domain is SQTIHQWPATLVQPVGSPLSLECTVEGTSNPNLYWYRQAAGRGLQLLFYSVGIGQISSEVPQNLSASRPQDRQFILSSKKLLLSDSGFYLCAWRGQTNQPQHFGDGTRLSIL.

The V call is TRBV9, the J call TRBJ1-3; unclear D gene. CDR1 and CDR2 from the germline V gene are SGDLS and YYNGEE. The CDR3 consists of 15 residues. V lost 4 bases to trimming and J lost 0 bases, with 11 bases between them. This CDR3 is CASSSYGSSGNTIYF. CDR3 coding DNA: TGTGCCAGCAGCTCCTACGGGAGCTCTGGAAACACCATATATTTT.

This clone was found once. This CDR3 is also generated by other DNA sequences in the sample. J is TRBJ1-2 and V is TRBV7-2; tentative D call: TRBD1 (6 bases). CDR3 length: 14 residues. Germline V CDR1 and CDR2: SGHTA, FQGNSA. Trimming took off 5 bases at V and 5 bases at J, with 15 bases between the two ends. The CDR3 DNA reads as TGTGCCAGCAGCATTGGTGGGGGCCGGTATGGCTACACCTTC. Translating it yields CASSIGGGRYGYTF.

Points on this clone: Additional DNA sequences in this sample encode the identical CDR3. The V call is TRBV13, the J call TRBJ1-2, with 7 bases aligning to TRBD1. Per germline, CDR1 PRHDT and CDR2 FYEKMQ (reference sequence). CDR3 length: 15 residues. With V trimmed by 4 bases and J by 4 bases, 9 bases remained unmatched. The CDR3 sequence is CASSSRDSRFYGYTF. The CDR3 DNA follows: TGTGCCAGCAGCTCAAGGGACAGTCGGTTCTATGGCTACACCTTC.

The rearrangement uses TRBV4-3 and TRBJ1-4; TRBD1 agrees at 11 bases. With 0 bases clipped from V and 4 bases from J, the junction kept 4 bases outside the gene matches. The CDR3 has 17 residues. The germline CDR1 and CDR2 sequences are LGHNA and YSLEER. For the CDR3, the DNA is TGCGCCAGCAGCCAAGATGGACAGGGGGCTTATAATGAAAAACTGTTTTTT. Its protein is CASSQDGQGAYNEKLFF.

In nucleotides, the CDR3 is TGCAGCGTAGCTTACAGGGGGCGGAGTAGGATGAACACTGAAGCTTTCTTT. The encoded protein is CSVAYRGRSRMNTEAFF. This chain links TRBV29-1 with TRBJ1-1; 9 bases line up with TRBD1. V shed 6 bases and J 0 bases; nucleotides not matched to a gene: 14. The V gene's germline CDR1 is SQVTM and CDR2 ANQGSEA. There are 17 residues in the CDR3. Full variable domain (outside the CDR3, taken from reference TRBV29-1 and TRBJ1-1): SAVISQKPSRDICQRGTSLTIQCQVDSQVTMMFWYRQQPGQSLTLIATANQGSEATYESGFVIDKFPISRPNLTFSTLTVSNMSPEDSSIYLCSVAYRGRSRMNTEAFFGQGTRLTVV.

This chain uses TRBV2 with TRBJ2-4; D may be TRBD1 (5 bases). CDR3 length: 14 residues. Deletions cut 1 base from V and 7 bases from J, with 11 bases between. Germline V gene sequence: CDR1 SNHLY, CDR2 FYNNEI. The CDR3: CASSEDRLANIQYF. The CDR3 DNA reads as TGTGCCAGCAGTGAAGACAGGCTGGCGAACATTCAGTACTTC.

The table lists this clone with a few counts. For the CDR3, the DNA is TGTGCCAGCAGCCGTTATGGGACTCACTCTGGAAACACCATATATTTT. This sequence encodes CASSRYGTHSGNTIYF. The rearrangement joins TRBV11-1 to TRBJ1-3; D may be TRBD1 (5 bases). Germline CDR1 is SGHAT and CDR2 is FQDESV (reference sequence). This CDR3 comprises 16 residues. The V end lost 5 bases, the J end lost 0 bases, and 14 bases lay between the germline ends.

The chain carries TRBV25-1 and TRBJ2-1, with D unresolved. The CDR3 totals 11 residues. V dropped 4 bases and J dropped 6 bases, with 4 bases sitting between them. CDR1 is MGHDK, CDR2 SYGVNS, per germline. The CDR3: CASSGANEQFF. The CDR3 nucleotides read TGTGCCAGCAGTGGAGCCAATGAGCAGTTCTTC.

This clone was seen a handful of times. DNA of the CDR3: TGTGCCAGCAGCTTCCGTGATTGGCTAGCGGGATCGGACGAGCAGTACTTC. Protein sequence: CASSFRDWLAGSDEQYF. The V and J genes are TRBV9 and TRBJ2-7; 9 nucleotides agree with TRBD2. Germline V lookup: CDR1 SGDLS, CDR2 YYNGEE. The CDR3 is 17 residues long. The V gene end was trimmed by 4 bases and the J gene end by 5 bases; junction bases not matched to a gene: 16.

This chain links TRBV4-3 with TRBJ1-1, with D possibly TRBD1 on 5 matching bases. Germline V lookup: CDR1 LGHNA, CDR2 YSLEER. The V end was cut by 0 bases, the J end by 5 bases, with 22 bases between. There are 18 residues in the CDR3. The CDR3 coding sequence is TGCGCCAGCAGCCAAGATGCGCCATGGGGGGGAAAAAGGACTGAAGCTTTCTTT. This encodes CASSQDAPWGGKRTEAFF.

The chain combines TRBV9 with TRBJ1-4; D possibly corresponds to TRBD1 (6 bases). The CDR3 is 14 residues long. V was trimmed by 0 bases and J by 7 bases, leaving 10 bases between them. Germline-derived CDR1 and CDR2 are SGDLS and YYNGEE. The CDR3 loop reads CASSVEGGGEKLFF. The CDR3 DNA follows: TGTGCCAGCAGCGTAGAGGGGGGGGGTGAAAAACTGTTTTTT.

CDR3 sequence reads: CASSRSVDSYEQYF. Written as DNA, the CDR3 is TGTGCCAGTAGTAGGTCCGTAGACTCCTACGAGCAGTACTTC. The chain uses TRBV19 and TRBJ2-5; D unresolved. The DNA end is more similar to TRBJ2-7, so the J call may be wrong. The CDR3 has 14 residues. In germline, CDR1 is LNHDA, CDR2 SQIVND (reference sequence).

V gene TRBV27 combines with J gene TRBJ2-2, with D possibly being TRBD2 (6 bases). The V end was cut by 7 bases, the J end by 0 bases, with 15 bases between. Germline CDR1 reads MNHEY; CDR2 reads SMNVEV (reference sequence). The CDR3 has 16 residues. CDR3 DNA: TGTGCCAGCAAGCTTGGCGGGGCGCCGAACACCGGGGAGCTGTTTTTT. Translated, it gives CASKLGGAPNTGELFF.

The V and J genes are TRBV11-3 and TRBJ2-7; 7 nucleotides align to TRBD1. In germline, CDR1 is SGHNT, CDR2 YENEEA. This CDR3 region has 15 residues. With 5 bases clipped from V and 5 bases from J, the junction kept 12 bases outside the gene matches. The chain's CDR3 is CASSEDRDGSDEQYF. The CDR3 DNA reads TGTGCCAGCAGCGAAGACAGGGACGGAAGTGACGAGCAGTACTTC. The entire variable domain, with the rest obtained from reference TRBV11-3 and TRBJ2-7, is as follows: EAGVVQSPRYKIIEKKQPVAFWCNPISGHNTLYWYLQNLGQGPELLIRYENEEAVDDSQLPKDRFSAERLKGVDSTLKIQPAELGDSAVYLCASSEDRDGSDEQYFGPGTRLTVT.